The T cell receptor (beta chain) described here comes from a study of control samples from healthy donors and cancer patients. Per the germline V gene, CDR1 is SEHNR and CDR2 is FQNEAQ (reference sequence). This CDR3 contains 11 residues. V lost 3 bases to trimming and J lost 5 bases, with 5 bases between them. Sequenced by immunoSEQ multiplex PCR; TCRdb stores in-frame clones only, minus some. The data show more than 30,000 clones, around 88% seen once. V and J are TRBV7-9 and TRBJ2-7; D unresolved. The sequenced sample was PBMCs. This TCR came from a woman aged 60-70 years with lung cancer. Written as DNA, the CDR3 is TGTGCCAGCAGCTTTATGGACGAGCAGTACTTC. Residues: CASSFMDEQYF. The full variable domain, with the rest looked up from reference TRBV7-9 and TRBJ2-7, is DTGVSQNPRHKITKRGQNVTFRCDPISEHNRLYWYRQTLGQGPEFLTYFQNEAQLEKSRLLSDRFSAERPKGSFSTLEIQRTEQGDSAMYLCASSFMDEQYFGPGTRLTVT.